This T cell receptor beta chain was sequenced for a study of blood T cell repertoires in COVID-19. Background on the study: Collection of acute and convalescent COVID-19 samples took place in the United States, Italy and Spain. T cells, B-cell-depleted T cells, or PBMCs provided the cDNA or gDNA that served as material.

In the original processing: By means of reference gene primer amplification, nucleated cell counts were estimated. The repertoire was sequenced with immunoSEQ multiplex PCR; TCRdb's copy has only in-frame clones and lacks some. The V and J calls and clone size are taken from that table; D and trimming were inferred from the DNA. The profile shows 240,000 or so clones, roughly four fifths of them singletons. By share, this clone counts as medium-sized. V dropped 0 bases and J dropped 5 bases, with 5 bases sitting between them. The CDR3 runs to 13 residues. Germline V gene data show CDR1 as MRHNA and CDR2 as SNTAGT.

The V call is TRBV6-4, the J call TRBJ2-1; D ambiguous. The receptor comes from a woman older than 75 with acute or convalescent COVID-19. The source material was peripheral blood. CDR3 loop: CASSDSANNEQFF. The CDR3 DNA reads TGTGCCAGCAGTGACTCAGCTAACAATGAGCAGTTCTTC.